These 19 T cell receptor beta chains came from one sample sequenced in a study of blood T cells in healthy people across ages. A second 7 to 11 cycle PCR used barcoded and J-beta primers. TCRdb reanalysed the 5' RACE reads using MiXCR and keeps one entry per CDR3 protein. Here the sample spans about 1.4 million distinct CDR3 sequences, around 59% being singletons. The sequenced material came from blood. The receptors were gathered from a man aged 18 to 30 in good health.

This clonotype was seen just once. The CDR3 DNA is TGTGCCAGCAGCTTAGATGGACTAGCGTATTACAATGAGCAGTTCTTC. Translating gives CASSLDGLAYYNEQFF. This chain uses TRBV7-2 with TRBJ2-1; the match to TRBD2 covers 9 bases. This CDR3 contains 16 residues. Germline V gene sequence: CDR1 SGHTA, CDR2 FQGNSA. V was clipped by 1 base and J by 4 bases; unmatched bases: 5.

The chain has TRBV20-1 and TRBJ2-7; no firm D call. V shed 0 bases and J shed 0 bases, with 12 bases lying between them. CDR3 length: 15 amino acids. Per germline, CDR1 DFQATT and CDR2 SNEGSKA (reference sequence). CDR3 protein: CSARDLARSSYEQYF. As DNA, the CDR3 is TGCAGTGCTAGAGATCTGGCTAGAAGCTCCTACGAGCAGTACTTC.

The gene calls are TRBV29-1 and TRBJ2-1; the match to TRBD2 covers 9 bases. Looked up from germline, CDR1 is SQVTM and CDR2 is ANQGSEA. V trimming: 0 bases; J trimming: 5 bases; junction bases outside the gene matches: 8. The CDR3 consists of 16 residues. This CDR3 is CSVEDFLAGENNEQFF. The DNA of the CDR3 is TGCAGCGTTGAAGATTTTTTAGCGGGAGAGAACAATGAGCAGTTCTTC.

The CDR3 DNA is TGTGCCAGCAGCCCCCGGACAGGGGGCAACACAGATACGCAGTATTTT. Translated: CASSPRTGGNTDTQYF. The rearrangement uses TRBV7-2 and TRBJ2-3; TRBD1 matches at 11 bases. The junction had 6 bases not matched to a gene; V was cut back by 5 bases and J by 2 bases. CDR3 length: 16 residues. The germline gives CDR1 SGHTA, CDR2 FQGNSA. Combining the CDR3 with reference TRBV7-2 and TRBJ2-3 gives the whole variable domain GAGVSQSPSNKVTEKGKDVELRCDPISGHTALYWYRQSLGQGLEFLIYFQGNSAPDKSGLPSDRFSAERTGGSVSTLTIQRTQQEDSAVYLCASSPRTGGNTDTQYFGPGTRLTVL.

This clonotype showed up just a few times. The chain recombines TRBV27 with TRBJ2-3; 8 bases map to TRBD2. CDR1 is MNHEY and CDR2 is SMNVEV in the germline V gene (reference sequence). Trimming cost V 5 bases and J 2 bases; bases outside gene matches: 9. The CDR3 is 16 amino acids. The CDR3 here is CASSPQAGDHTDTQYF. DNA of the CDR3: TGTGCCAGCAGTCCCCAAGCGGGGGACCACACAGATACGCAGTATTTT.

This chain uses TRBV29-1 with TRBJ2-3, with 12 bases matching TRBD2. Germline CDR1 reads SQVTM; CDR2 reads ANQGSEA. The CDR3 extends over 15 amino acids. J was trimmed by 6 bases and V by 1 base; bases with no gene match: 5. The CDR3 reads CSVEGPSGRADTQYF. In nucleotides, the CDR3 is TGCAGCGTTGAAGGCCCTAGCGGGAGGGCTGATACGCAGTATTTT.

The count of this clonotype is one. The V gene is TRBV25-1, the J gene TRBJ2-1; a possible D gene is TRBD1 (6 bases). In germline, CDR1 is MGHDK, CDR2 SYGVNS. The CDR3 runs 14 residues. With 1 base removed from V and 7 bases from J, the gap between germline ends came to 11 bases. The CDR3 DNA is TGTGCCAGCAGTGAATTGCGCCAGGGGAATGAGCAGTTCTTC. Translated: CASSELRQGNEQFF.

This chain connects TRBV2 to TRBJ2-4, with unresolved D. The better agreement between TRBJ2-7 and the DNA end casts doubt on the J call. The CDR3 consists of 15 residues. Germline lookup yields CDR1 SNHLY and CDR2 FYNNEI. The CDR3 bases are TGTGCCAGCAGTGACGACGGTCCACCATCCTACGAGCAGTACTTC. Translation gives CASSDDGPPSYEQYF.

The rearrangement links TRBV5-1 to TRBJ2-1; no firm D call. Deletions cut 1 base from V and 15 bases from J, with 17 bases between. The CDR3 sequence is 13 residues long. Germline V gene sequence: CDR1 SGHRS, CDR2 YFSETQ. CDR3 amino acids: CASSLYSATWRFF. DNA for the CDR3: TGCGCCAGCAGCTTGTATTCAGCGACCTGGCGGTTCTTC.

The rearrangement uses TRBV28 and TRBJ2-6; D possibly corresponds to TRBD2 (5 bases). Germline V CDR1 and CDR2: MDHEN, SYDVKM. This CDR3 has 17 residues. Trimming shortened V by 3 bases and J by 2 bases, and 14 bases separated the two germline ends. The CDR3 loop is CASSFAGSYTGANVLTF. The CDR3 bases are TGTGCCAGCAGTTTTGCGGGCAGCTACACTGGGGCCAACGTCCTGACTTTC.

The table lists this clonotype with a few counts. The chain employs TRBV12-3 or TRBV12-4 and TRBJ2-5, with TRBD2 identical over 8 bases. CDR3 length equals 15 residues. The V segment lost 5 bases and the J segment 5 bases; nucleotides outside the gene matches: 10. The CDR3 DNA follows: TGTGCCAGCAGTCCCGGACTAGCTGAAGGGGAGACCCAGTACTTC. Its protein is CASSPGLAEGETQYF.

In its sample, this clonotype was seen a few times. The chain couples TRBV20-1 to TRBJ2-5, with 7 bases lining up with TRBD1. The germline CDR1 and CDR2 sequences are DFQATT and SNEGSKA (reference sequence). The CDR3 spans 13 residues. V dropped 6 bases and J dropped 3; count of bases not matched to a gene: 7. The CDR3 loop is CSATDRAKETQYF. CDR3 bases: TGCAGTGCCACCGACAGGGCCAAAGAGACCCAGTACTTC.

A single count supports this clonotype. This sequence joins TRBV27 and TRBJ1-1; D unclear. Germline assignment: CDR1 MNHEY and CDR2 SMNVEV (reference sequence). V lost 8 bases, J lost 0 bases, and 10 bases lay in between. The CDR3 is made up of 13 amino acids. The CDR3 DNA reads as TGTGCCAGCCGTAGAACTTTGAACACTGAAGCTTTCTTT. Encoded protein: CASRRTLNTEAFF.

The V call is TRBV15, the J call TRBJ2-7, with D possibly TRBD1 on 5 matching bases. TRBJ2-5 matches the DNA end more closely, so the J call is doubtful. Germline V CDR1 and CDR2: LNHNV, YYDKDF (reference sequence). CDR3 length equals 15 residues. DNA of the CDR3: TGTGCCACCAGCAGAGATCTCAGGGCCAGCGAGACCCAGTACTTC. This codes for CATSRDLRASETQYF.

This clonotype is a singleton in its sample. The V gene is TRBV28, the J gene TRBJ2-4; D is tentatively TRBD1 or TRBD2 (5 bases each). The V gene's germline CDR1 is MDHEN and CDR2 SYDVKM. V gave up 6 bases and J gave up 3 bases, with 24 bases separating them. This CDR3 comprises 18 residues. The CDR3 protein is CASRGVAGTRRYKNIQYF. CDR3 coding DNA: TGTGCCAGCAGGGGGGTGGCAGGAACCCGAAGGTACAAAAACATTCAGTACTTC.

V is TRBV6-5 and J is TRBJ2-7; TRBD2 matches at 14 bases. The assigned J gene may be wrong: the sequence end matches TRBJ2-5 better. CDR1 is MNHEY and CDR2 is SVGAGI in the germline V gene. The CDR3 spans 19 residues. This CDR3 reads CASSSGLAGGPAPQETQYF. The DNA for the CDR3 is TGTGCCAGCAGTTCCGGACTAGCGGGGGGCCCCGCTCCCCAAGAGACCCAGTACTTC.

The gene calls are TRBV13 and TRBJ2-4, with D unresolved. Trimming cost V 5 bases and J 13 bases, with 15 bases left between them. From germline, CDR1 is PRHDT and CDR2 FYEKMQ (reference sequence). This CDR3 contains 12 residues. The CDR3 reads CASSPRYSEQYF. CDR3 bases: TGTGCCAGCAGCCCTCGATACAGTGAGCAGTACTTC.

This rearrangement joins TRBV12-3 or TRBV12-4 to TRBJ1-5; the D gene is possibly TRBD1 (6 bases). V lost 4 bases, J lost 0 bases, and 13 bases lay in between. The CDR3 consists of 16 residues. The CDR3 bases are TGTGCCAGCAGTTCAAGGGGGGGGTATAGCAATCAGCCCCAGCATTTT. It encodes CASSSRGGYSNQPQHF.

The chain joins TRBV28 to TRBJ2-7; 10 bases are shared with TRBD2. The J segment lost 1 base and the V segment lost 6 bases, leaving 9 bases of the junction unmatched. This CDR3 is 16 amino acids long. Germline CDR1 MDHEN, CDR2 SYDVKM. The CDR3 nucleotides are TGTGCCAGCAGACCTCCACTAGCGGGACCTTCCTACGAGCAGTACTTC. Translating it yields CASRPPLAGPSYEQYF.